The 21 T cell receptor beta chains given below trace back to one sample, sequenced in a study of beta chain features in type 1 diabetes. Every bit of the isolated RNA underwent reverse transcription, so sequencing read expressed TCRB transcripts. Using immunoSEQ multiplex PCR, the repertoire was profiled, and TCRdb retains in-frame clones only, with some absent. The sample lists roughly 150,000 clones; 11% were seen once. The sequenced sample consisted of central memory CD4+ T cells from blood. Every receptor here comes from a man between 18 and 29 years old in good health.

V gene TRBV30 combines with J gene TRBJ1-1; TRBD1 might be the D (5 bases). CDR3 length equals 14 residues. Trimming took 0 bases from V and 6 from J, leaving 14 bases between them. The germline V gene encodes CDR1 GTSNPN and CDR2 SVGIG (reference sequence). DNA of the CDR3: TGTGCCTGGAGTGTTTTAGGCCAAGGGGCTGAAGCTTTCTTT. Its translation: CAWSVLGQGAEAFF. The full variable domain, completed using reference TRBV30 and TRBJ1-1, is SQTIHQWPATLVQPVGSPLSLECTVEGTSNPNLYWYRQAAGRGLQLLFYSVGIGQISSEVPQNLSASRPQDRQFILSSKKLLLSDSGFYLCAWSVLGQGAEAFFGQGTRLTVV.

This clone was observed at least ten times. The chain combines TRBV7-6 with TRBJ2-3; 9 bases are shared with TRBD2. V gave up 4 bases and J gave up 7 bases; unmatched junction bases: 3. The CDR3 length is 13 residues. CDR1 is SGHVS and CDR2 is FNYEAQ in the germline V gene. The CDR3 loop is CASSSAGGHTQYF. As DNA, the CDR3 is TGTGCCAGCAGCTCAGCGGGGGGACATACGCAGTATTTT.

Turning to this clone: A read error is possible here, since a much larger clone lies one base away. The J gene is TRBJ2-5, the V gene TRBV5-1; unclear D gene. The CDR3 has 15 amino acids. Germline V gene data show CDR1 as SGHRS and CDR2 as YFSETQ. The CDR3 nucleotides read TGCGCCCGCAGCTTGGGATCCGGCCGACAAGAGACCCAGTACTTC. Translated: CARSLGSGRQETQYF.

This clone occurred a few times. This rearrangement joins TRBV6-6 to TRBJ2-6; D gene ambiguous. The CDR3 has 12 residues. V was pared by 7 bases and J by 4 bases, with 5 bases between. Germline CDR1 MNHNY, CDR2 SVGAGI (reference sequence). In DNA, the CDR3 is TGTGCCAGCACTACAGGGGCCAACGTCCTGACTTTC. Protein sequence: CASTTGANVLTF.

The V and J genes are TRBV11-2 and TRBJ2-2; D gene uncertain. This CDR3 contains 14 residues. V was trimmed by 0 bases and J by 6 bases, leaving 8 bases between them. CDR1 is SGHAT and CDR2 is FQNNGV in the germline V gene. The CDR3 DNA follows: TGTGCCAGCAGCTTAGATCTGGTGTCCGGGGAGCTGTTTTTT. Translating it yields CASSLDLVSGELFF. Filled out from reference TRBV11-2 and TRBJ2-2, the complete variable domain reads EAGVAQSPRYKIIEKRQSVAFWCNPISGHATLYWYQQILGQGPKLLIQFQNNGVVDDSQLPKDRFSAERLKGVDSTLKIQPAKLEDSAVYLCASSLDLVSGELFFGEGSRLTVL.

This clone was counted only a few times. The chain employs TRBV9 and TRBJ1-2; unclear D gene. V was trimmed by 4 bases and J by 5 bases, leaving 18 bases between them. Germline CDR1 reads SGDLS; CDR2 reads YYNGEE. The CDR3 consists of 15 residues. The CDR3 region is CASSPHTQHDYGYTF. The CDR3, as DNA: TGTGCCAGCAGCCCACACACCCAGCATGATTATGGCTACACCTTC.

V usage is TRBV7-2 and J usage is TRBJ2-1, with 8 bases matching TRBD1. This CDR3 has 15 amino acids. The germline V gene has CDR1 SGHTA and CDR2 FQGNSA. After removal of 7 bases from V and 0 bases from J, the junction contained 5 bases not matched to a gene. CDR3 coding DNA: TGTGCCAGCAATCCGCAGGGGGCCTCCTACAATGAGCAGTTCTTC. Its translation: CASNPQGASYNEQFF.

CDR3 nucleotides: TGCAGCGTTGAAGATCGAGCCTACGAGCAGTACTTC. Its protein is CSVEDRAYEQYF. The gene calls are TRBV29-1 and TRBJ2-7; no clear D. V gave up 0 bases and J gave up 2 bases, with 5 bases separating them. Germline CDR1 SQVTM, CDR2 ANQGSEA. The CDR3 loop spans 12 amino acids.

The chain carries TRBV29-1 and TRBJ1-1, with D possibly matching TRBD1 (5 bases). V gave up 6 bases and J gave up 5 bases, with 13 bases separating them. This CDR3 has 12 residues. Looked up from germline, CDR1 is SQVTM and CDR2 is ANQGSEA. CDR3 in DNA: TGCAGCGTGACCCAGGGTGGGACTGAAGCTTTCTTT. Protein sequence: CSVTQGGTEAFF.

This clone was detected a few times. The chain links TRBV4-2 to TRBJ1-1; D gene uncertain. There are 16 residues in the CDR3. Germline values: CDR1 LGHNA, CDR2 YNFKEQ. V was clipped by 2 bases and J by 5 bases, with 18 bases between them. CDR3 loop: CASSQRGETARTEAFF. CDR3 DNA: TGTGCCAGCAGCCAACGTGGGGAAACGGCAAGGACTGAAGCTTTCTTT.

The chain links TRBV7-2 to TRBJ2-5; D may match TRBD1 or TRBD2 (6 bases each). V dropped 7 bases and J dropped 7 bases, with 19 bases sitting between them. Germline loops: CDR1 SGHTA, CDR2 FQGNSA. The CDR3 covers 14 residues. CDR3 DNA sequence: TGTGCCAGCACCCCGGGGGCCCCGGGGCTGACCCAGTACTTC. It yields the protein CASTPGAPGLTQYF.

This clone showed up just a few times. The chain uses TRBV29-1 and TRBJ2-1, with D hard to call. CDR1 and CDR2 from the germline V gene are SQVTM and ANQGSEA. V lost 2 bases to trimming and J lost 7 bases, with 12 bases between them. CDR3 length: 13 amino acids. The CDR3 nucleotides are TGCAGCGTTGAAAGGTGGGATCGGAATGAGCAGTTCTTC. Protein: CSVERWDRNEQFF.

This clone has a single count. A far larger clone differs by one base, so this is likely a read error. The V and J genes are TRBV14 and TRBJ2-5, with 11 positions matching TRBD2. This CDR3 has 18 amino acids. V lost 1 base and J lost 0; bases outside the gene matches: 7. Germline CDR1 reads SGHDN; CDR2 reads FVKESK. In DNA, the CDR3 is TGTGCCAGCAGCCAAGCTCCGGCTAGCGGGGGGTACCAAGAGACCCAGTACTTC. As protein: CASSQAPASGGYQETQYF.

The sample holds one count of this clone. The chain recombines TRBV5-1 with TRBJ1-6, with 7 bases aligning to TRBD1. The CDR3 loop spans 16 amino acids. Germline V gene data show CDR1 as SGHRS and CDR2 as YFSETQ. V trimming: 0 bases; J trimming: 3 bases; junction bases outside the gene matches: 3. Here the CDR3 DNA reads TGCGCCAGCAGCTTGGTACGGGACAGCTATAATTCACCCCTCCACTTT. This gives the protein CASSLVRDSYNSPLHF.

This clone has just a few counts. The V and J genes are TRBV15 and TRBJ1-5; no definite D call. Trimming shortened V by 0 bases and J by 7 bases, and 7 bases separated the two germline ends. CDR1 is LNHNV, CDR2 YYDKDF, per germline (reference sequence). The CDR3 length is 13 residues. CDR3 sequence: CATSRDFGQPQHF. As DNA, the CDR3 is TGTGCCACCAGCAGAGATTTCGGACAGCCCCAGCATTTT.

The rearrangement uses TRBV9 and TRBJ2-5; the D is unclear. CDR1 is SGDLS and CDR2 is YYNGEE in the germline V gene. The CDR3 is 14 residues long. Deletions cut 0 bases from V and 4 bases from J, with 10 bases between. CDR3 region: CASSVGRWGETQYF. Here the CDR3 DNA reads TGTGCCAGCAGCGTAGGCAGGTGGGGAGAGACCCAGTACTTC.

This clone was observed a handful of times. J is TRBJ2-3 and V is TRBV7-2; maybe TRBD2 (6 bases). The germline V and J ends were trimmed by 1 base and 14 bases, with 16 bases remaining between them. The CDR3 loop spans 13 amino acids. From germline, CDR1 is SGHTA and CDR2 FQGNSA. DNA of the CDR3: TGTGCCAGCAGCTTAGATTTGGACGGGAGACGGTATTTT. As protein: CASSLDLDGRRYF.

J is TRBJ1-5 and V is TRBV28; D not resolved. Between the trimmed V and J ends, which lost 6 bases and 1 base, there was a span of 7 bases. The CDR3 sequence is 13 residues long. Germline V gene lookup returns CDR1 MDHEN and CDR2 SYDVKM. The CDR3 DNA reads TGTGCCAGCAGGCTACGGAGCAATCAGCCCCAGCATTTT. Translation gives CASRLRSNQPQHF. The full variable domain, its missing parts supplied by reference TRBV28 and TRBJ1-5, is DVKVTQSSRYLVKRTGEKVFLECVQDMDHENMFWYRQDPGLGLRLIYFSYDVKMKEKGDIPEGYSVSREKKERFSLILESASTNQTSMYLCASRLRSNQPQHFGDGTRLSIL.

This chain links TRBV6-1 with TRBJ2-5; 7 bases map to TRBD1. V dropped 5 bases and J dropped 4; count of bases not matched to a gene: 10. Looked up from germline, CDR1 is MNHNS and CDR2 is SASEGT. CDR3 size: 15 residues. The CDR3, as DNA: TGTGCCAGCAGTCCGAGGGACAGAGGGGGAGAGACCCAGTACTTC. It yields the protein CASSPRDRGGETQYF.

This clone was seen only a few times. CDR3 loop: CAITERTGSGYTF. DNA for the CDR3: TGTGCCATCACTGAAAGGACAGGGTCCGGCTACACCTTC. The rearrangement uses TRBV10-3 and TRBJ1-2, with TRBD1 matching over 8 bases. Germline assignment: CDR1 ENHRY and CDR2 SYGVKD. The CDR3 is made up of 13 amino acids. Trimming cost V 7 bases and J 8 bases; bases outside gene matches: 9.

The rearrangement joins TRBV9 to TRBJ2-5, with a tentative D call TRBD1 (6 bases). CDR1 and CDR2 from the germline V gene are SGDLS and YYNGEE. This CDR3 comprises 14 residues. The V and J ends lost 3 bases and 5 bases respectively, with 14 bases between them. The CDR3 bases are TGTGCCAGCAGCGGCCAGACAGGCGGTGAGACCCAGTACTTC. Encoded protein: CASSGQTGGETQYF.